Included here is one T cell receptor beta chain sequence, with context. Its antigen target is currently unknown. No quality values exist for individual bases; no much larger clone is one base distant. At the junction V is shortened by 4 bases and J by 1 base; bases outside the gene matches: 11. Sequences SGDLS (CDR1) and YYNGEE (CDR2) are obtained from the germline V gene. Counted from cysteine to phenylalanine, this CDR3 has 18 amino acids. Of all the DNA, just the CDR3 is kept, 54 bases in frame from base 1. The entry originates in a study of T cell responses to AZD1222 COVID-19 vaccine (dated by TCRdb to the early 2020s). Turning to the overall study: TCR sequencing was performed for about 240 trial participants, of whom about 200 were given two doses of AZD1222 and approximately 26 were given two doses of MenACWY control vaccine. Trial participants were enrolled by age into 18-55, 56-69 and 70-plus year subgroups, with roughly 150, 30 and 60 TCR-sequenced participants respectively. Broad study findings and their caveats: No day 14 peak-response samples were available, so repertoires were characterized only after the peak T cell response. CD4 TCRs associated with the vaccine covered the entire spike protein, and the dominant responses were in regions 160-218 and 743-854. Conclusions about previously exposed vaccinees are limited because only six or seven AZD1222 recipients were SARS-CoV-2 seropositive at baseline. After two AZD1222 doses, spike-specific TCR breadth and depth were significantly higher than at day 0 and than in MenACWY recipients. The 56-69-year group was small, and its depth increase did not reach significance, likely because of low power. Participants were mostly white British, with more females than males. The authors suggested clonal diversity may have been underestimated. Nearly half of unique spike-specific TCRs reportedly recognized epitopes outside regions mutated in the B.1.351 and B.1.1.7 variants.

The CDR3 regions of human TCRbeta chains were subjected to immunosequencing. The study's processing was this. TCRs in the repertoires were compared against a reference library of SARS-CoV-2-specific TCRs that had been generated with the MIRA antigen-specificity platform. Breadth meant the fraction of unique TCRs that were SARS-CoV-2-associated, whereas depth meant the fraction of total T cells that were SARS-CoV-2-associated. Using the MIRA data, each spike-specific TCR was assigned both to the spike region to which the TCR was reactive and to a CD4 or CD8 class. Log10-transformed breadth and depth values were compared by one-way ANOVA with Sidak's multiple comparisons tests. Held by TCRdb, this immuneACCESS table contains in-frame sequences only and omits some clones. Under half of the omission traces to an unresolved V gene where checked; the cause of the rest is unknown. From that table come the V and J calls and clone size; the DNA was used to work out D and trimming. This sample is represented by 110,000 or so clones; about nine tenths of them were singletons. 3% to 3.5% of the sample rests with the top ten.

What this sample's time point label stands for: baseline before first vaccination. The treatment or condition label, as the study defines it: meningococcal conjugate vaccine given as trial control. Vaccinee samples came from UK trials COV001 and COV002, including a single-blind randomized controlled phase 2/3 trial of AZD1222 (ChAdOx1 nCoV-19) in healthy adults. For TCRbeta chain sequencing, PBMC samples from trial participants were taken at day 0 and at day 28 after the second dose. Rearrangement joined TRBV9 to TRBJ1-1; a stretch of 12 junction bases matches TRBD1. The sample consisted of peripheral blood, taken on day 0 of MenACWY control vaccination. The TCR originated in an adult in good health. The CDR3 protein sequence reads: CASSPPVGQGAGNTEAFF. The DNA reads as follows: TGTGCCAGCAGCCCCCCCGTGGGACAGGGGGCTGGGAACACTGAAGCTTTCTTT.